This entry describes one T cell receptor beta chain. Its antigen remains unidentified. The data were taken from a study of vaccination and CD4 T cells after COVID-19. In the study overall: Overlapping spike peptides of SARS-CoV-2, HCoV-NL63, HCoV-OC43 and HCoV-229E stimulated the cells.

Between the trimmed V and J ends, which lost 7 bases and 5 bases, there was a span of 11 bases. The CDR3 is 13 amino acids. Germline assignment: CDR1 MNHNS and CDR2 SASEGT. Treatment noted: 10-day PBMC culture with coronavirus spike peptide pools or control peptides (ViraFEST assay). TCR sequencing followed the expansion of antigen-specific T cells with peptide pools in ViraFEST. The Oncomine TCR Beta short-read assay was what sequenced the DNA obtained from cultured CD4+ T cells. TCRdb passed the PCR reads through MiXCR, listing each CDR3 protein once. This table has roughly 16,000 distinct CDR3 sequences, roughly 74% appearing once.

V and J are TRBV6-1 and TRBJ2-2, with no clear D. The sequenced sample was CD4+ T cells from blood, cultured in vitro, obtained after SARS-CoV-2 vaccination. The source is a human donor who received a COVID-19 vaccine. The CDR3: CASTLLFTGELFF. The CDR3 nucleotides read TGTGCCAGCACTTTACTATTTACCGGGGAGCTGTTTTTT.